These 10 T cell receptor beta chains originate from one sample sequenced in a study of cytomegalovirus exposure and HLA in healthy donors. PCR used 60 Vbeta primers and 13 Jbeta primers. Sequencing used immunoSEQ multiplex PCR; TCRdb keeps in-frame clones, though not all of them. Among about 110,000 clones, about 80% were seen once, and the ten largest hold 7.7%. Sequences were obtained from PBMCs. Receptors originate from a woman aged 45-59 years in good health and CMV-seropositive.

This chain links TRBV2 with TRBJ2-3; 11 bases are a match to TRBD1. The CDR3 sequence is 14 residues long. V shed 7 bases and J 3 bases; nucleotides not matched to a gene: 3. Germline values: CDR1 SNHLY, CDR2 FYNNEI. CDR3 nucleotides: TGTGCCAGCAAGGGACAGGGGGATACAGATACGCAGTATTTT. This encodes CASKGQGDTDTQYF. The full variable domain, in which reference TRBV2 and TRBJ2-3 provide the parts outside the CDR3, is EPEVTQTPSHQVTQMGQEVILRCVPISNHLYFYWYRQILGQKVEFLVSFYNNEISEKSEIFDDQFSVERPDGSNFTLKIRSTKLEDSAMYFCASKGQGDTDTQYFGPGTRLTVL.

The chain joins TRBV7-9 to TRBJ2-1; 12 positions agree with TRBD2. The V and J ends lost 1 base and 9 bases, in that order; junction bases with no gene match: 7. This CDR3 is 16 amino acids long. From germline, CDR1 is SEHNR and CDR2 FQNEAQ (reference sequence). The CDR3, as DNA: TGTGCCAGCAGCTTAGGACTAGCGGGAGACCGGGGTGAGCAGTTCTTC. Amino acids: CASSLGLAGDRGEQFF.

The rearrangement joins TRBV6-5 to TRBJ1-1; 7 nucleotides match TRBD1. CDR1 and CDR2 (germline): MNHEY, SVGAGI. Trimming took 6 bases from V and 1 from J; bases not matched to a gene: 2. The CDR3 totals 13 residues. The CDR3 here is CASRRQGNTEAFF. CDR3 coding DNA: TGTGCCAGCAGACGACAGGGGAACACTGAAGCTTTCTTT.

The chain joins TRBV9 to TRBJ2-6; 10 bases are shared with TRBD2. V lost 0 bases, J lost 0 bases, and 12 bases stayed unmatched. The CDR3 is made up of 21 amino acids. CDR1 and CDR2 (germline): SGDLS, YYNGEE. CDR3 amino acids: CASSVGGLAGVGYSGANVLTF. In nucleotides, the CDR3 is TGTGCCAGCAGCGTAGGGGGGCTAGCGGGAGTAGGATACTCTGGGGCCAACGTCCTGACTTTC.

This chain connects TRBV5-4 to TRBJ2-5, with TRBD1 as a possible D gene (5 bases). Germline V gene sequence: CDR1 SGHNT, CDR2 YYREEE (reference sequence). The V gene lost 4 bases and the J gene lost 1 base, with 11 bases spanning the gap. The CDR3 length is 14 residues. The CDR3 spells CASSPSTAQETQYF. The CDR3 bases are TGTGCCAGCAGCCCATCGACAGCCCAAGAGACCCAGTACTTC.

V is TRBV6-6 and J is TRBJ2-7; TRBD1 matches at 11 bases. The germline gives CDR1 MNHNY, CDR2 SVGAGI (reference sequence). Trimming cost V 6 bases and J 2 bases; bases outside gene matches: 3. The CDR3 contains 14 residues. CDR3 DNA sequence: TGTGCCAGCAGCCGGGACAGGGGGACCTACGAGCAGTACTTC. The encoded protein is CASSRDRGTYEQYF.

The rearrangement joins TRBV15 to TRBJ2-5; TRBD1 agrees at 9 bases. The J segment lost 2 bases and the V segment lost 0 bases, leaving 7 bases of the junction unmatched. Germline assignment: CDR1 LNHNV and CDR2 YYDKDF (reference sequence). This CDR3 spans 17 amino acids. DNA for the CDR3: TGTGCCACCAGCAGAGAACAGGGGGCCCACCTACAAGAGACCCAGTACTTC. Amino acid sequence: CATSREQGAHLQETQYF.

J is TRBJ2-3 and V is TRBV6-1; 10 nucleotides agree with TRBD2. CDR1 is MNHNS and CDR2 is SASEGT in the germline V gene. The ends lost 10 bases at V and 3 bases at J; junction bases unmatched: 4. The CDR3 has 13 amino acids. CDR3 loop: CATRTSGTDTQYF. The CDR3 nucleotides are TGTGCCACCCGGACTAGCGGAACAGATACGCAGTATTTT.

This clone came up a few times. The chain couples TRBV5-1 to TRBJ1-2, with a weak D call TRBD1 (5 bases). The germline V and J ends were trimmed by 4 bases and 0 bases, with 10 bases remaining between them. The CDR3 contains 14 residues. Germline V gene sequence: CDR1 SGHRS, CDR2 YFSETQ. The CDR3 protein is CASSPRVTNYGYTF. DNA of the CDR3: TGCGCCAGCAGCCCCAGGGTTACTAACTATGGCTACACCTTC.

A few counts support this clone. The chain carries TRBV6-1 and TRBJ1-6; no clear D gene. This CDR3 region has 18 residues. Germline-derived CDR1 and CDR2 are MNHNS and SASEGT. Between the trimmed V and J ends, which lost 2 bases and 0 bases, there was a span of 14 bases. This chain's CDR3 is CASSERTAVSSYNSPLHF. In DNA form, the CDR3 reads TGTGCCAGCAGTGAAAGGACTGCCGTTAGCTCCTATAATTCACCCCTCCACTTT.